These 19 T cell receptor beta chains originate from one sample sequenced in a study of beta chain features in type 1 diabetes. Isolated RNA was reverse transcribed in full, so expressed TCRB transcripts were sequenced. Measured with immunoSEQ multiplex PCR; TCRdb has only the in-frame clones, and not every one. Of under 300,000 clones listed, about 8.5% are singletons. Sequencing was carried out using central memory CD4+ T cells from blood. These receptors all come from a young woman in good health.

This clone appeared a few times. The CDR3 sequence is CASSQAEFRPQETQYF. The CDR3 DNA follows: TGCGCCAGCAGCCAAGCGGAGTTCCGACCTCAAGAGACCCAGTACTTC. V gene TRBV4-1 combines with J gene TRBJ2-5; no definite D call. This CDR3 contains 16 residues. Germline lookup yields CDR1 MGHRA and CDR2 YSYEKL. V was trimmed by 1 base and J by 2 bases, leaving 14 bases between them.

V is TRBV6-5 and J is TRBJ1-1; tentatively, D is TRBD1 (5 bases). V was clipped by 6 bases and J by 3 bases, with 11 bases between them. Germline V lookup: CDR1 MNHEY, CDR2 SVGAGI. The CDR3 length is 13 residues. The CDR3 DNA sequence: TGTGCCAGCAGATCCCTGGGGGACACTGAAGCTTTCTTT. Translation gives CASRSLGDTEAFF.

This clone showed up many times. The V call is TRBV5-1, the J call TRBJ2-6; 10 nucleotides line up with TRBD2. The J segment lost 1 base and the V segment lost 1 base, leaving 11 bases of the junction unmatched. Germline CDR1 is SGHRS and CDR2 is YFSETQ. The CDR3 spans 20 residues. The CDR3 here is CASSLTPSSGGPSGANVLTF. For the CDR3, the DNA is TGCGCCAGCAGCTTGACCCCCTCTAGCGGGGGCCCTTCTGGGGCCAACGTCCTGACTTTC.

This clone was seen a handful of times. This rearrangement joins TRBV2 to TRBJ2-5; D is unresolved. There are 13 residues in the CDR3. Germline V gene sequence: CDR1 SNHLY, CDR2 FYNNEI. Trimming shortened V by 3 bases and J by 4 bases, and 9 bases separated the two germline ends. CDR3 protein: CASSDDGRETQYF. The DNA for the CDR3 is TGTGCCAGCAGTGATGACGGAAGAGAGACCCAGTACTTC. Filled out from reference TRBV2 and TRBJ2-5, the complete variable domain reads EPEVTQTPSHQVTQMGQEVILRCVPISNHLYFYWYRQILGQKVEFLVSFYNNEISEKSEIFDDQFSVERPDGSNFTLKIRSTKLEDSAMYFCASSDDGRETQYFGPGTRLLVL.

This clone was counted a few times. The V gene is TRBV5-1, the J gene TRBJ1-2, with TRBD1 identical over 7 bases. Looked up from germline, CDR1 is SGHRS and CDR2 is YFSETQ. The CDR3 is 15 amino acids. V trimming: 4 bases; J trimming: 4 bases; junction bases outside the gene matches: 10. As DNA, the CDR3 is TGCGCCAGCAGCACAGGGACAGCTGGATTCTATGGCTACACCTTC. This gives the protein CASSTGTAGFYGYTF.

This clone was seen a handful of times. V and J are TRBV2 and TRBJ2-2; no reliable D call. The CDR3 has 15 amino acids. CDR1 is SNHLY and CDR2 is FYNNEI in the germline V gene. Trimming took off 6 bases at V and 4 bases at J, with 15 bases between the two ends. The chain's CDR3 is CASSLFRDGTGELFF. The CDR3 bases are TGTGCCAGCAGCTTGTTCCGAGACGGCACCGGGGAGCTGTTTTTT. The variable domain in full, with the rest retrieved from reference TRBV2 and TRBJ2-2, is EPEVTQTPSHQVTQMGQEVILRCVPISNHLYFYWYRQILGQKVEFLVSFYNNEISEKSEIFDDQFSVERPDGSNFTLKIRSTKLEDSAMYFCASSLFRDGTGELFFGEGSRLTVL.

Many counts were recorded for this clone. The chain uses TRBV7-3 and TRBJ1-1; perhaps TRBD1 as D (5 bases). Between the trimmed V and J ends, which lost 3 bases and 4 bases, there was a span of 12 bases. Germline V gives CDR1 SGHTA, CDR2 FQGTGA. The CDR3 is 14 amino acids. The CDR3 spells CASSFGASSTEAFF. The CDR3 DNA is TGTGCCAGCAGCTTTGGGGCTTCTAGCACTGAAGCTTTCTTT.

This clone was counted between two and nine times. The J gene is TRBJ2-5, the V gene TRBV5-4; 7 nucleotides match TRBD1. V lost 4 bases, J lost 4 bases, and 13 bases stayed unmatched. Germline V gene lookup returns CDR1 SGHNT and CDR2 YYREEE (reference sequence). The length of the CDR3 is 16 residues. As DNA, the CDR3 is TGTGCCAGCAGCACGAGACAGGGAGAGGTCGGAGAGACCCAGTACTTC. It yields the protein CASSTRQGEVGETQYF.

The chain employs TRBV4-3 and TRBJ2-5, with D possibly matching TRBD2 (6 bases). The CDR3 contains 15 residues. The V and J ends lost 0 bases and 4 bases respectively, with 12 bases between them. Germline loops: CDR1 LGHNA, CDR2 YSLEER. As DNA, the CDR3 is TGCGCCAGCAGCCAAGACCCCAACGGGGGAGAGACCCAGTACTTC. Encoded protein: CASSQDPNGGETQYF.

This clone has only a few counts. The chain is built from TRBV6-5 and TRBJ2-5; maybe TRBD1 (7 bases). Trimming removed 11 bases from V and 5 bases from J, with 21 bases in between. The CDR3 covers 14 residues. Germline V gene lookup returns CDR1 MNHEY and CDR2 SVGAGI. This CDR3 is CAGQGGSLRETQYF. CDR3 DNA: TGTGCCGGCCAGGGGGGAAGCCTCCGGGAGACCCAGTACTTC.

This clone appeared once. V is TRBV9 and J is TRBJ2-3, with a possible D match to TRBD2 (6 bases). Per germline, CDR1 SGDLS and CDR2 YYNGEE. The CDR3 spans 20 residues. Deletions cut 3 bases from V and 3 bases from J, with 29 bases between. The CDR3 sequence: CASSDSADLPGLSSTDTQYF. The CDR3 DNA sequence: TGTGCCAGCAGCGATAGCGCCGATTTACCGGGACTGAGTTCTACAGATACGCAGTATTTT.

V gene TRBV6-1 combines with J gene TRBJ1-2; 9 nucleotides align to TRBD1. V was clipped by 4 bases and J by 2 bases; unmatched bases: 5. The CDR3 has 15 residues. Germline V CDR1 and CDR2: MNHNS, SASEGT. The chain's CDR3 is CASSVQGTGNYGYTF. CDR3 in DNA: TGTGCCAGCAGTGTACAGGGGACAGGGAACTATGGCTACACCTTC.

The table lists this clone with a few counts. The V gene is TRBV7-2, the J gene TRBJ2-1; D possibly corresponds to TRBD1 (5 bases). Trimming took 1 base from V and 8 from J, leaving 15 bases between them. The CDR3 spans 15 residues. CDR1 is SGHTA, CDR2 FQGNSA, per germline. The CDR3 loop is CASSLEGSRAHEQFF. In DNA, the CDR3 is TGTGCCAGCAGCTTAGAGGGGTCTCGAGCCCATGAGCAGTTCTTC.

The chain uses TRBV30 and TRBJ1-4; D call uncertain. V was cut by 3 bases and J by 8 bases, with 13 bases left in between. The CDR3 covers 13 residues. From germline, CDR1 is GTSNPN and CDR2 SVGIG (reference sequence). For the CDR3, the DNA is TGTGCCTGGAGGTGGGCAGGAAGCGAAAAACTGTTTTTT. This sequence encodes CAWRWAGSEKLFF.

J is TRBJ2-5 and V is TRBV7-2, with no clear D. CDR3 size: 12 residues. Germline assignment: CDR1 SGHTA and CDR2 FQGNSA. Trimming shortened V by 5 bases and J by 2 bases, and 6 bases separated the two germline ends. This CDR3 reads CASSIGQETQYF. The CDR3 DNA reads TGTGCCAGCAGCATAGGGCAAGAGACCCAGTACTTC.

The rearrangement joins TRBV28 to TRBJ1-5; no clear D gene. Germline values: CDR1 MDHEN, CDR2 SYDVKM. CDR3 length equals 15 residues. V gave up 7 bases and J gave up 0 bases, with 13 bases separating them. The CDR3: CASTLAIGSNQPQHF. The CDR3 DNA follows: TGTGCCAGCACCTTGGCTATCGGTAGCAATCAGCCCCAGCATTTT.

Ten or more counts support this clone. The chain links TRBV30 to TRBJ2-3; TRBD2 matches at 10 bases. The CDR3 totals 15 residues. In germline, CDR1 is GTSNPN, CDR2 SVGIG (reference sequence). Trimming cost V 3 bases and J 8 bases; bases outside gene matches: 11. Here the CDR3 DNA reads TGTGCCTGGAGATGGGATGGTCTAGCGGGAGCTACGCAGTATTTT. Translated: CAWRWDGLAGATQYF. The variable domain in full, completed from reference TRBV30 and TRBJ2-3, reads SQTIHQWPATLVQPVGSPLSLECTVEGTSNPNLYWYRQAAGRGLQLLFYSVGIGQISSEVPQNLSASRPQDRQFILSSKKLLLSDSGFYLCAWRWDGLAGATQYFGPGTRLTVL.

The chain combines TRBV18 with TRBJ2-1, with TRBD2 as a possible D gene (5 bases). Trimming stripped 2 bases from V and 9 bases from J, with 11 bases between. In germline, CDR1 is KGHSH, CDR2 LQKENI. CDR3 length: 13 residues. Here the CDR3 reads CASSPVRESEQFF. In DNA form, the CDR3 reads TGTGCCAGCTCACCAGTAAGGGAGAGTGAGCAGTTCTTC.

This clone occurred a few times. The CDR3 sequence is CASSSLVSEPGELFF. The CDR3 nucleotides read TGTGCCAGCAGCTCCCTGGTCTCTGAGCCCGGGGAGCTGTTTTTT. The rearrangement uses TRBV5-4 and TRBJ2-2; D not certain. This CDR3 has 15 amino acids. Per the germline V gene, CDR1 is SGHNT and CDR2 is YYREEE (reference sequence). Trimming took off 3 bases at V and 6 bases at J, with 15 bases between the two ends.